This T cell receptor (beta chain) originates from a study of shared clonotypes between healthy human individuals. Study-wide findings and caveats: At large depth, rarefaction still showed sorted-subset sequencing to be incomplete.

This CDR3 has 18 amino acids. Germline V gives CDR1 PRHDT, CDR2 FYEKMQ (reference sequence). V was pared by 5 bases and J by 8 bases, with 15 bases of the junction left unmatched. This clone was seen once. Its antigen is not identified. The authors' processing: Filtering differed for immunoSEQ, which gave only junction sequences without quality scores. The method was immunoSEQ multiplex PCR; TCRdb's version includes in-frame clones alone and lacks a portion of them. V, J and clone size were drawn from that table, and D and trimming were deduced from the DNA. The sample includes 560,000 or so clones, approximately 96% of them seen just once. CD8 cells classed as naive were CD45RO-negative and positively selected for CCR7, excluding terminally differentiated effector memory CD45RA+ cells. Recent acute infections and vaccinations were absent in the healthy HIV-negative adult donors.

This receptor was taken from a woman in her 30s in good health. The chain combines TRBV13 with TRBJ2-1; 13 positions agree with TRBD2. Material for sequencing was naive CD8+ T cells sorted from blood. In nucleotides, the CDR3 is TGTGCCAGCAGCCCCGGACTAGCGGGAGAAAAGGGGGTGGATGAGCAGTTCTTC. Translating gives CASSPGLAGEKGVDEQFF.